This record concerns one T cell receptor beta chain sequence. This specimen comes from a study of CD8 T cells in Susac syndrome. Germline V gives CDR1 LGHNA, CDR2 YNFKEQ. V dropped 0 bases and J dropped 7; count of bases not matched to a gene: 7. The CDR3 loop spans 17 amino acids. It was with random hexamers that 0.5 to 1 ug RNA was reverse transcribed. TCRdb reprocessed the immunoSEQ multiplex PCR reads with MiXCR, giving one entry per CDR3 protein. The repertoire has just over 300,000 distinct CDR3 sequences, about 90% of them found once; the top ten carry less than 0.08%. This TCR came from a human donor with multiple sclerosis. This sequence joins TRBV4-2 and TRBJ2-2; 11 positions match TRBD2. The sequenced sample was CD4+ T cells from PBMCs. The CDR3 loop reads CASSQEATSGGGGELFF. The CDR3 DNA follows: TGTGCCAGCAGCCAAGAGGCCACTAGCGGGGGTGGCGGGGAGCTGTTTTTT.